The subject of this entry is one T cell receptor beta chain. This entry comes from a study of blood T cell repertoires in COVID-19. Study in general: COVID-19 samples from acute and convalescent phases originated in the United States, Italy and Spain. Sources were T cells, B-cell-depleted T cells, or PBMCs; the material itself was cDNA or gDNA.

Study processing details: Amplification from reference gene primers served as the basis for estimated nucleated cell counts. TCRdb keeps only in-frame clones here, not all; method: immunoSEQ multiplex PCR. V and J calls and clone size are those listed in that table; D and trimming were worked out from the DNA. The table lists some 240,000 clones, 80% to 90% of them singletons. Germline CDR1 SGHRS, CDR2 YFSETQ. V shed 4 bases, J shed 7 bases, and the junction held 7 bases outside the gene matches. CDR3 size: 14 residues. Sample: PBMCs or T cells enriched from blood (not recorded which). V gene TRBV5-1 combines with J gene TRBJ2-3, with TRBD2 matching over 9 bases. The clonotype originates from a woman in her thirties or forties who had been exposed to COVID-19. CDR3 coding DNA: TGCGCCAGCAGCCCCGGGACTAGCTTCTATACGCAGTATTTT. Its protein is CASSPGTSFYTQYF. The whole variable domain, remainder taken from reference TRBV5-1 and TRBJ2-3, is KAGVTQTPRYLIKTRGQQVTLSCSPISGHRSVSWYQQTPGQGLQFLFEYFSETQRNKGNFPGRFSGRQFSNSRSEMNVSTLELGDSALYLCASSPGTSFYTQYFGPGTRLTVL.